This record concerns one T cell receptor beta chain sequence. The length of the CDR3 is 15 residues. The V end lost 4 bases, the J end lost 2 bases, and 14 bases lay between the germline ends. Germline V CDR1 and CDR2: LGHDT, YNNKEL (reference sequence). The data belong to a study of blood T cell repertoires in COVID-19. The method was immunoSEQ multiplex PCR; TCRdb's version includes in-frame clones alone and lacks a portion of them. The table has tens of thousands of clones, over 75% seen once; the top ten hold 12%. The sequenced sample consisted of peripheral blood. The TCR was taken from a human donor in a cohort sampled during active COVID-19. The chain employs TRBV3-1 (or the pseudogene TRBV3-2) and TRBJ2-5; possible D gene TRBD1, 5 bases. In nucleotides, the CDR3 is TGTGCCAGCAGCCCATTAAGGGGTGGACAAGAGACCCAGTACTTC. Translated: CASSPLRGGQETQYF.